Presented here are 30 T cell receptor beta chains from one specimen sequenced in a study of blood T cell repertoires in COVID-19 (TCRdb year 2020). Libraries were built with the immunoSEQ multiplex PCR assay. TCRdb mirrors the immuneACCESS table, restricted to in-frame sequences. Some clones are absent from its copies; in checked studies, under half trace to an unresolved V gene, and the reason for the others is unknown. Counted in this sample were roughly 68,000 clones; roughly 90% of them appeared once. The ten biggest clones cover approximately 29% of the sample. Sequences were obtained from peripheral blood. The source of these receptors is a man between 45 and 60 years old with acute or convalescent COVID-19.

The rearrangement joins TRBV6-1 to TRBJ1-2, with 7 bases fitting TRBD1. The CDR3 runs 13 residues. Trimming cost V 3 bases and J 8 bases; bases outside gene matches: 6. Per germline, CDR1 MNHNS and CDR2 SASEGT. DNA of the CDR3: TGTGCCAGCAGTGATAACAGGGGAAAGGGCTACACCTTC. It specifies CASSDNRGKGYTF.

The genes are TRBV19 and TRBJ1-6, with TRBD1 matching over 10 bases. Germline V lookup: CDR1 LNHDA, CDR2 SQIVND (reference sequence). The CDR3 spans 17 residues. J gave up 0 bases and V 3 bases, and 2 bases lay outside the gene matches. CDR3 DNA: TGTGCCAGTAGTATCCGGACAGGGGGCTCCTATAATTCACCCCTCCACTTT. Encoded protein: CASSIRTGGSYNSPLHF.

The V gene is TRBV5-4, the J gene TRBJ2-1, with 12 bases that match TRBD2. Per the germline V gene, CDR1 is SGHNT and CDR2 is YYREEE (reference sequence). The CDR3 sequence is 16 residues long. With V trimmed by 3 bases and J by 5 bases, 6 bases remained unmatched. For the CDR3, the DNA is TGTGCCAGCAGCTCCCATCCTAGCGGGGGGGACAATGAGCAGTTCTTC. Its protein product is CASSSHPSGGDNEQFF. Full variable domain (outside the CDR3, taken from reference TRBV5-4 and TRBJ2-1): ETGVTQSPTHLIKTRGQQVTLRCSSQSGHNTVSWYQQALGQGPQFIFQYYREEENGRGNFPPRFSGLQFPNYSSELNVNALELDDSALYLCASSSHPSGGDNEQFFGPGTRLTVL.

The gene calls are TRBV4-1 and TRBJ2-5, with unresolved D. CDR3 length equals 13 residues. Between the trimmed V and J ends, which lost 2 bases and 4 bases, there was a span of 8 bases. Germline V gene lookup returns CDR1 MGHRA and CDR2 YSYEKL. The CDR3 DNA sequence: TGCGCCAGCAGCCAACCTACTGGAGAGACCCAGTACTTC. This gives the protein CASSQPTGETQYF.

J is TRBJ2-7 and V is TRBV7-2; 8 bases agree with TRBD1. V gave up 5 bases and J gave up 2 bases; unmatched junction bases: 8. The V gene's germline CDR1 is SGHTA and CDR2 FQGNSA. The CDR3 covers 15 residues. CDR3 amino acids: CASSPPDREPYEQYF. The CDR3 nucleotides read TGTGCCAGCAGCCCCCCGGACAGGGAACCCTACGAGCAGTACTTC.

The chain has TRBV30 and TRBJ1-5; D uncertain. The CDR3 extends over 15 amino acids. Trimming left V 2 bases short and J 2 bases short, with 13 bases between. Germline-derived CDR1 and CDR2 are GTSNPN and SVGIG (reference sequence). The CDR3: CAWSPLREGNQPQHF. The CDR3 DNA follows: TGTGCCTGGAGTCCCTTGAGAGAGGGCAATCAGCCCCAGCATTTT.

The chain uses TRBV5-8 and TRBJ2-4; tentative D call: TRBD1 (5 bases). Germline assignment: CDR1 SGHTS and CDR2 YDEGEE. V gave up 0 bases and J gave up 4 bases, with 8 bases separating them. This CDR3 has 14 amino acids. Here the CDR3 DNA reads TGTGCCAGCAGCTTGGAGCGACAGAAAAACATTCAGTACTTC. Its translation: CASSLERQKNIQYF. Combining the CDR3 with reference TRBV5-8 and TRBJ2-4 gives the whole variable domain EAGVTQSPTHLIKTRGQQATLRCSPISGHTSVYWYQQALGLGLQFLLWYDEGEERNRGNFPPRFSGRQFPNYSSELNVNALELEDSALYLCASSLERQKNIQYFGAGTRLSVL.

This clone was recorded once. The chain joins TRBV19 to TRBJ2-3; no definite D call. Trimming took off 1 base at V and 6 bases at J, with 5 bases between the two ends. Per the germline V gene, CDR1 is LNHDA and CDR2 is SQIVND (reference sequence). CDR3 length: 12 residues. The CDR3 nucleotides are TGTGCCAGTAGTATAGCTTCGGATACGCAGTATTTT. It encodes CASSIASDTQYF.

CDR3 DNA sequence: TGCGCCAGCAGCTCCTCTGAGGCAGGGGGCTACGGGGAGCTGTTTTTT. Protein: CASSSSEAGGYGELFF. The chain recombines TRBV5-1 with TRBJ2-2; the match to TRBD1 covers 8 bases. Germline CDR1 is SGHRS and CDR2 is YFSETQ. V lost 3 bases to trimming and J lost 7 bases; unmatched junction nucleotides: 11. The CDR3 is made up of 16 amino acids.

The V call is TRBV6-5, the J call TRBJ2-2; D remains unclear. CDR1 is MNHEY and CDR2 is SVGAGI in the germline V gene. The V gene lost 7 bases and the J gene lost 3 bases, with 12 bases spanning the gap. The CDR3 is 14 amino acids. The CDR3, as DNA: TGTGCCAGCAATCTGGCTCAGGACACCGGGGAGCTGTTTTTT. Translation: CASNLAQDTGELFF.

CDR3 loop: CASSQEASGGAEQFF. CDR3 DNA: TGTGCCAGCAGCCAAGAAGCTAGCGGGGGAGCAGAGCAGTTCTTC. This chain connects TRBV4-2 to TRBJ2-1, with 10 positions matching TRBD2. Germline V lookup: CDR1 LGHNA, CDR2 YNFKEQ. Trimming removed 0 bases from V and 10 bases from J; junction bases left unmatched: 6. This CDR3 has 15 amino acids.

CDR3 in DNA: TGTGCCAGCAGACCAGGGTTAGGCACTGAAGCTTTCTTT. Amino acid sequence: CASRPGLGTEAFF. V gene TRBV6-6 combines with J gene TRBJ1-1; a weak D match, TRBD1 (5 bases). CDR1 is MNHNY, CDR2 SVGAGI, per germline (reference sequence). V lost 6 bases, J lost 4 bases, and 12 bases lay in between. This CDR3 is 13 amino acids long.

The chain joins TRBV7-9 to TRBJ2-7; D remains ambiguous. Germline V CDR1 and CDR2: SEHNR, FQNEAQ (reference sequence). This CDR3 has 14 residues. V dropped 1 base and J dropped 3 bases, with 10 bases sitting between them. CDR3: CASSLDYASYEQYF. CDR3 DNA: TGTGCCAGCAGCTTAGATTATGCTAGCTACGAGCAGTACTTC. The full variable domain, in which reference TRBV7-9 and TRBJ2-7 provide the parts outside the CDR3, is DTGVSQNPRHKITKRGQNVTFRCDPISEHNRLYWYRQTLGQGPEFLTYFQNEAQLEKSRLLSDRFSAERPKGSFSTLEIQRTEQGDSAMYLCASSLDYASYEQYFGPGTRLTVT.

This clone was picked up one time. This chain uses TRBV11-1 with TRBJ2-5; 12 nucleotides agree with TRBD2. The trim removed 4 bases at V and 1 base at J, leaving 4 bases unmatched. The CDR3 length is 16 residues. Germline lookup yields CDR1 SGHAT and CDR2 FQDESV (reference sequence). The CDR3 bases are TGTGCCAGCAGCTCTAGGACTAGCGGGATCCAAGAGACCCAGTACTTC. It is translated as CASSSRTSGIQETQYF.

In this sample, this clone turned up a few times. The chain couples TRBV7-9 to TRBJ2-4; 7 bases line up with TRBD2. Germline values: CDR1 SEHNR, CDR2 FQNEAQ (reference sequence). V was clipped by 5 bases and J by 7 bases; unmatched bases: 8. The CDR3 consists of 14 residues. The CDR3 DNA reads TGTGCCAGCAGCCGGACTAGTCATAGCAACATTCAGTACTTC. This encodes CASSRTSHSNIQYF. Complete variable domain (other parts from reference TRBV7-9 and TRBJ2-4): DTGVSQNPRHKITKRGQNVTFRCDPISEHNRLYWYRQTLGQGPEFLTYFQNEAQLEKSRLLSDRFSAERPKGSFSTLEIQRTEQGDSAMYLCASSRTSHSNIQYFGAGTRLSVL.

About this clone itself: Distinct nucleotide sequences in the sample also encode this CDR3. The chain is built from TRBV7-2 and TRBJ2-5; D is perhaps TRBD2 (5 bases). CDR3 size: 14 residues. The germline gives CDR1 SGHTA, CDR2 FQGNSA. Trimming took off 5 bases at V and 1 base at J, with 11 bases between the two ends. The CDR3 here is CASSLGRGQETQYF. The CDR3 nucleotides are TGTGCCAGCAGCCTCGGACGGGGCCAAGAGACCCAGTACTTC.

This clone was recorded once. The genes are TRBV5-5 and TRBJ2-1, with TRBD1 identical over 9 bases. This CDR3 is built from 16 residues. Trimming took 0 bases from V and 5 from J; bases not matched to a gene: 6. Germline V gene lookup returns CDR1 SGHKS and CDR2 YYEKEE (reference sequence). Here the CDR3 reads CASSLVRDRANNEQFF. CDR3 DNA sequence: TGTGCCAGCAGCTTGGTCCGGGACAGGGCGAACAATGAGCAGTTCTTC.

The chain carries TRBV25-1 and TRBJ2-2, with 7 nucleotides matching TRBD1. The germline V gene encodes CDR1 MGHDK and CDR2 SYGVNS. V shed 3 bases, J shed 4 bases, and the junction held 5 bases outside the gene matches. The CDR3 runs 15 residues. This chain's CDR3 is CASSDGQVRTGELFF. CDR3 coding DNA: TGTGCCAGCAGTGATGGACAGGTGCGCACCGGGGAGCTGTTTTTT. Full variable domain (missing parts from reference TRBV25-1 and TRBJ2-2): EADIYQTPRYLVIGTGKKITLECSQTMGHDKMYWYQQDPGMELHLIHYSYGVNSTEKGDLSSESTVSRIRTEHFPLTLESARPSHTSQYLCASSDGQVRTGELFFGEGSRLTVL.

CDR3: CASRRTGNTEAFF. In nucleotides, the CDR3 is TGTGCCAGCAGACGGACAGGGAACACTGAAGCTTTCTTT. This rearrangement joins TRBV7-6 to TRBJ1-1; 7 bases are a match to TRBD1. Looked up from germline, CDR1 is SGHVS and CDR2 is FNYEAQ. This CDR3 has 13 amino acids. The ends lost 6 bases at V and 1 base at J; junction bases unmatched: 2.

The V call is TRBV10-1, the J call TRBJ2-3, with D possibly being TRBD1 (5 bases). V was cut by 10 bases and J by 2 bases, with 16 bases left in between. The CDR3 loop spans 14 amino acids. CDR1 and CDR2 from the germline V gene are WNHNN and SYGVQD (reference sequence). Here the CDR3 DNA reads TGCGCCACTACAAGCGACAGTTACACAGATACGCAGTATTTT. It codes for CATTSDSYTDTQYF.

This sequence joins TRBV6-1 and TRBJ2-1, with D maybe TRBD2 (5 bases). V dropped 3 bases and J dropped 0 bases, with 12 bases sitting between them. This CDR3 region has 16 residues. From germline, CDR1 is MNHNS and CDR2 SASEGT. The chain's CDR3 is CASSDPDYRSYNEQFF. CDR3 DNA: TGTGCCAGCAGTGACCCCGACTATCGCTCCTACAATGAGCAGTTCTTC.

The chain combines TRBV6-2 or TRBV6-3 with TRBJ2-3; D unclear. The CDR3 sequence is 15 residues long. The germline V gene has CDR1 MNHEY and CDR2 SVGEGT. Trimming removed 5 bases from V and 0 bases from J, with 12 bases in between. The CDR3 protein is CASSNSGVSTDTQYF. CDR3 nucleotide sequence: TGTGCCAGCAGTAATTCAGGCGTGAGCACAGATACGCAGTATTTT.

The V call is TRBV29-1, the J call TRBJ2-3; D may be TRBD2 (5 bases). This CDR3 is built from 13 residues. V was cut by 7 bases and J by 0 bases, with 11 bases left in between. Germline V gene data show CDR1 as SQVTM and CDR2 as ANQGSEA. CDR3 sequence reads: CSGVEASTDTQYF. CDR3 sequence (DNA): TGCAGCGGTGTGGAGGCTAGCACAGATACGCAGTATTTT.

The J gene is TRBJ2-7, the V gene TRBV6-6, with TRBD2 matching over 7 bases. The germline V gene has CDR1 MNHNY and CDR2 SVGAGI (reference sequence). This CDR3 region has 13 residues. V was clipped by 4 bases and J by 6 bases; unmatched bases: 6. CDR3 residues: CASSSPGGGEQYF. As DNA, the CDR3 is TGTGCCAGCAGTTCGCCTGGGGGGGGCGAGCAGTACTTC.

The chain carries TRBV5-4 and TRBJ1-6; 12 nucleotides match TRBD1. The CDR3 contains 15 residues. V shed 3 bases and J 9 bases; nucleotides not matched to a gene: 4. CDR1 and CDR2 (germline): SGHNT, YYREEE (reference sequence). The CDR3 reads CASSSGQGAGSPLHF. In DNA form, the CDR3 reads TGTGCCAGCAGCTCGGGACAGGGGGCAGGTTCACCCCTCCACTTT.

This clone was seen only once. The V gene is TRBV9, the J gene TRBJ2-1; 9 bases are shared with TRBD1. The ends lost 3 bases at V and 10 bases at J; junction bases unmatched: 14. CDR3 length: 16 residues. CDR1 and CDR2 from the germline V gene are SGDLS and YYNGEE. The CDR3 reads CASSEAGTGPPGEQFF. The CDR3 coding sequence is TGTGCCAGCAGCGAGGCCGGGACAGGGCCTCCGGGGGAGCAGTTCTTC.

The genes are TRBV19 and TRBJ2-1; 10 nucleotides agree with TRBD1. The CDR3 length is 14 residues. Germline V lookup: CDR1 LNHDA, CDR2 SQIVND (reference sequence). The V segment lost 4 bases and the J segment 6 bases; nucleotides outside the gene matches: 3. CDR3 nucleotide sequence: TGTGCCAGTAGTAGACAGGGGGCCCTCAATGAGCAGTTCTTC. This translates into CASSRQGALNEQFF. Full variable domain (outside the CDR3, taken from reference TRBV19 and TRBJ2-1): DGGITQSPKYLFRKEGQNVTLSCEQNLNHDAMYWYRQDPGQGLRLIYYSQIVNDFQKGDIAEGYSVSREKKESFPLTVTSAQKNPTAFYLCASSRQGALNEQFFGPGTRLTVL.

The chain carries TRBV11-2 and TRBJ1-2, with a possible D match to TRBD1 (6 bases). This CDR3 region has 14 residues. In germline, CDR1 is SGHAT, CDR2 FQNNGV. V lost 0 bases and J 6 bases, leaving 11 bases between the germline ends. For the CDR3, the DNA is TGTGCCAGCAGCTTAGATAGGGGGTTGGATGGCTACACCTTC. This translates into CASSLDRGLDGYTF.

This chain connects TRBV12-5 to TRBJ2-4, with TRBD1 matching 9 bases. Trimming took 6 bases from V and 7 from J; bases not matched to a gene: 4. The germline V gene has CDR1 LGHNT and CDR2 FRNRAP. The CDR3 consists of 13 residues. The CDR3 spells CASGRGQGNIQYF. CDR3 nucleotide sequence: TGTGCTAGTGGCCGAGGACAGGGGAACATTCAGTACTTC.

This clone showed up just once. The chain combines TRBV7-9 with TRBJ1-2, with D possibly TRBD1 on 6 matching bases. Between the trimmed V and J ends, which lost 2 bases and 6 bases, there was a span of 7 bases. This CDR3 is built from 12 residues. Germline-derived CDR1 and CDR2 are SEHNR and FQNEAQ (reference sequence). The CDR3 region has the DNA TGTGCCAGCAGCTTACAGGGGAATGGCTACACCTTC. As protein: CASSLQGNGYTF.